Detailed here is one TCR beta chain. The data were produced by immunoSEQ multiplex PCR, yet TCRdb's version contains in-frame clones alone and is incomplete. The data hold about 490,000 clones, with roughly four fifths observed a single time. The study enrolled healthy HIV-negative adults without recent acute infections or vaccinations as donors. All donors were Caucasian adults living in Nashville, Tennessee. The data are from a study of shared clonotypes between healthy human individuals. The CDR3 extends over 13 amino acids. V lost 0 bases and J lost 4, with 7 bases in between. Germline V gene sequence: CDR1 LGHNA, CDR2 YSLEER.

The chain is built from TRBV4-3 and TRBJ2-7; D not certain. The sequencing input was PBMCs. This sequence was found in a woman aged 40 to 55 in good health. Some clones in this sample may be carry-over from other donors' samples. The CDR3 loop is CASSQDSRYEQYF. The CDR3 nucleotides read TGCGCCAGCAGCCAAGATTCCCGGTACGAGCAGTACTTC.